The entry below describes one TCR beta chain. What it recognizes is unknown. The second PCR ran roughly 6 to 12 cycles with a sample-barcoded 5' primer and J-beta primers. TCRdb independently ran MiXCR on the 5' RACE reads; one entry per CDR3 protein. The sample includes roughly 800,000 distinct CDR3 sequences, 58% of them seen just once. The data were obtained in a study of blood T cells in healthy people across ages. Study results and limitations: Roughly linear age-related decline in beta diversity appeared, significant by age about 40.

The V gene end was trimmed by 0 bases and the J gene end by 6 bases; junction bases not matched to a gene: 7. The CDR3 runs 14 residues. In germline, CDR1 is DFQATT, CDR2 SNEGSKA (reference sequence). V gene TRBV20-1 combines with J gene TRBJ1-2; 7 positions match TRBD1. The sequence was collected from a man aged 25-45 years in good health. Input material: blood. The CDR3 DNA sequence: TGCAGTGCTAGAGATCAGGGGGGGCTGAATGGCTACACCTTC. Translated: CSARDQGGLNGYTF.